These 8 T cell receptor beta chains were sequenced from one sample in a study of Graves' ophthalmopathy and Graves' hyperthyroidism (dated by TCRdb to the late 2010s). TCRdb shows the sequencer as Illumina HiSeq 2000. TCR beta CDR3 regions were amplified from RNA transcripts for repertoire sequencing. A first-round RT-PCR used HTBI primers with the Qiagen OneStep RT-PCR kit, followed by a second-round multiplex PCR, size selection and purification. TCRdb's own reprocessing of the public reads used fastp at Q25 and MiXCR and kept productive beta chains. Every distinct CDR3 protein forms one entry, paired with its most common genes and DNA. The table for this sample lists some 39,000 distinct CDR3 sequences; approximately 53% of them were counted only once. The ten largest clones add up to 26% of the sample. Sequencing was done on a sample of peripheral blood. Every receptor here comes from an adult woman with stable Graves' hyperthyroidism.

The CDR3 DNA reads TGTGCCAGCAGTTTGTACAGGGGGGACGCGAACACCGGGGAGCTGTTTTTT. Translation: CASSLYRGDANTGELFF. The rearrangement uses TRBV12-3 or TRBV12-4 and TRBJ2-2; 8 nucleotides align to TRBD1. V shed 3 bases, J shed 0 bases, and the junction held 6 bases outside the gene matches. The CDR3 is 17 residues long.

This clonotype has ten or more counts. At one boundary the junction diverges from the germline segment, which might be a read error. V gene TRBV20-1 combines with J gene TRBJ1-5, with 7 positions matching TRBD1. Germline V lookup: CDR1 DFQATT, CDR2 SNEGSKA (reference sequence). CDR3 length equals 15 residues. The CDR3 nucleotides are TGCAGTGCTGAGACAGGGAATACTGGCAATCACCCCCAGCATTTT. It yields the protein CSAETGNTGNHPQHF.

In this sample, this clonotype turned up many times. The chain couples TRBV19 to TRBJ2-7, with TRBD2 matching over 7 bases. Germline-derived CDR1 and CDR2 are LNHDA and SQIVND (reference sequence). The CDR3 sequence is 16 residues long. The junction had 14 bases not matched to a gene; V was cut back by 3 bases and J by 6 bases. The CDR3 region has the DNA TGTGCCAGTAGTATGGGAGGGGCAGGGAAGCGAAGCGAGCAGTACTTC. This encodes CASSMGGAGKRSEQYF.

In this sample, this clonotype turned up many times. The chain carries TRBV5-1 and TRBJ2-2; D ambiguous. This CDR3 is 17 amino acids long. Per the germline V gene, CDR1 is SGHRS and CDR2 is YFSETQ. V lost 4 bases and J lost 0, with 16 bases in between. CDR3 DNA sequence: TGCGCCAGCAGCCCCTTTAGGGTAACATCGAACACCGGGGAGCTGTTTTTT. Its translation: CASSPFRVTSNTGELFF.

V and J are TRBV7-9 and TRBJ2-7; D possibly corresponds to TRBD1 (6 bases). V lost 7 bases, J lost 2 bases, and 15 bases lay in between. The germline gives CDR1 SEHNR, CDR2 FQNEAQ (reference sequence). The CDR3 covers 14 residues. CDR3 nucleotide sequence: TGTGCCAGCACCTTCGGAAAGGGGGCCTACGAGCAGTACTTC. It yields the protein CASTFGKGAYEQYF. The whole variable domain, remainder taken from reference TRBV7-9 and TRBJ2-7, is DTGVSQNPRHKITKRGQNVTFRCDPISEHNRLYWYRQTLGQGPEFLTYFQNEAQLEKSRLLSDRFSAERPKGSFSTLEIQRTEQGDSAMYLCASTFGKGAYEQYFGPGTRLTVT.

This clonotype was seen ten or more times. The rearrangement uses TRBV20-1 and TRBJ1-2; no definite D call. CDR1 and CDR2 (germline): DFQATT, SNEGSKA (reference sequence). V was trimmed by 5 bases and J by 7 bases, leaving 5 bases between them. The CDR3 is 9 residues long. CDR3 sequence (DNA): TGCAGTGCTTACCGTGGCTACACCTTC. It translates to CSAYRGYTF.

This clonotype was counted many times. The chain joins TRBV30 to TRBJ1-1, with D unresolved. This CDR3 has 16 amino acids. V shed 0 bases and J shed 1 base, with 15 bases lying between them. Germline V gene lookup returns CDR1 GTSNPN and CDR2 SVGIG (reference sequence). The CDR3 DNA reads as TGTGCCTGGAGTGTACTTGTGAGCTCGGCGAACACTGAAGCTTTCTTT. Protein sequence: CAWSVLVSSANTEAFF.

The CDR3: CAISPTSGSEVSYEQYF. In DNA form, the CDR3 reads TGTGCCATCAGTCCCACTAGCGGGAGTGAGGTCTCCTACGAGCAGTACTTC. This chain links TRBV11-1 with TRBJ2-7; 11 positions match TRBD2. V dropped 10 bases and J dropped 0; count of bases not matched to a gene: 14. Looked up from germline, CDR1 is SGHAT and CDR2 is FQDESV (reference sequence). The CDR3 contains 17 residues. The variable domain in full, completed from reference TRBV11-1 and TRBJ2-7, reads EAEVAQSPRYKITEKSQAVAFWCDPISGHATLYWYRQILGQGPELLVQFQDESVVDDSQLPKDRFSAERLKGVDSTLKIQPAELGDSAMYLCAISPTSGSEVSYEQYFGPGTRLTVT.